The entry below gives a single TCR beta chain sequence along with its context. The record originates from a study of T cells of healthy individuals. CDR1 is SGHRS and CDR2 is YFSETQ in the germline V gene. The CDR3 has 15 residues. The germline V and J ends were trimmed by 2 bases and 2 bases, with 11 bases remaining between them. TCRdb called the 5' RACE reads again in MiXCR, with one record for every CDR3 protein. Of approximately 100,000 distinct CDR3 sequences listed, 15% to 20% are singletons. This TCR derives from a human donor in good health. The V and J genes are TRBV5-1 and TRBJ1-5; D might be TRBD1 (6 bases). The CDR3 DNA reads TGCGCCAGCAGCTTAAGTGGACAGCGCAATCAGCCCCAGCATTTT. Translated: CASSLSGQRNQPQHF.